These 29 T cell receptor beta chains originate from one sample sequenced in a study of monozygotic twins with inflammatory bowel disease. After re-calling the 5' RACE reads, TCRdb lists one entry per CDR3 protein, DNA absent. The sample table sets out 330,000 or so distinct CDR3 sequences. The sequenced sample was blood. The source is a human donor with ulcerative colitis or Crohn's disease, or a healthy co-twin of an affected twin (not recorded which).

The chain links TRBV27 to TRBJ2-7; no DNA is available, so the TRBD1 call from TCRdb remains unchecked. The CDR3 spans 14 residues. In germline, CDR1 is MNHEY, CDR2 SMNVEV (reference sequence). CDR3 sequence: CASSADSATYEQYF.

The V call is TRBV7-2, the J call TRBJ2-2; TCRdb returns TRBD2, unconfirmable since there is no DNA. This CDR3 comprises 13 residues. Germline V gives CDR1 SGHTA, CDR2 FQGNSA. CDR3 residues: CASSLPSSGELFF. The full variable domain, its missing parts supplied by reference TRBV7-2 and TRBJ2-2, is GAGVSQSPSNKVTEKGKDVELRCDPISGHTALYWYRQSLGQGLEFLIYFQGNSAPDKSGLPSDRFSAERTGGSVSTLTIQRTQQEDSAVYLCASSLPSSGELFFGEGSRLTVL.

The V call is TRBV19, the J call TRBJ2-5; lacking DNA, the TRBD1 call made by TCRdb goes unchecked. The CDR3 consists of 15 residues. Germline loops: CDR1 LNHDA, CDR2 SQIVND (reference sequence). CDR3 region: CASRRSGASGETQYF.

V gene TRBV12-3 or TRBV12-4 combines with J gene TRBJ2-2; the D gene TCRdb calls, TRBD1, cannot be checked with no DNA. The CDR3 is made up of 15 amino acids. This CDR3 reads CASSPRQGGAGELFF.

The genes are TRBV24-1 and TRBJ2-7. CDR1 is KGHDR and CDR2 is SFDVKD in the germline V gene. This CDR3 is 16 amino acids long. This CDR3 reads CATSDRQTRSPYEQYF.

The chain is built from TRBV6-5 and TRBJ1-3; checking the TCRdb D call of TRBD1 is not possible without DNA. The CDR3 has 16 amino acids. Looked up from germline, CDR1 is MNHEY and CDR2 is SVGAGI. CDR3: CASSSTGARSGNTIYF.

The gene calls are TRBV5-1 and TRBJ2-1; as DNA is missing, the TRBD1 call by TCRdb cannot be tested. Germline loops: CDR1 SGHRS, CDR2 YFSETQ. This CDR3 contains 14 residues. The CDR3 reads CASSPWTGWNEQFF.

This rearrangement joins TRBV5-1 to TRBJ2-3. CDR1 is SGHRS and CDR2 is YFSETQ in the germline V gene. The CDR3 loop spans 14 amino acids. The CDR3 spells CASSFGLGTDTQYF.

The chain employs TRBV5-1 and TRBJ1-1; TCRdb reports TRBD1, a call that lacks DNA to check it against. The CDR3 contains 14 residues. CDR1 and CDR2 from the germline V gene are SGHRS and YFSETQ. CDR3: CASSDTTGASEAFF.

This sequence joins TRBV5-1 and TRBJ2-2. Germline CDR1 is SGHRS and CDR2 is YFSETQ. The CDR3 loop spans 15 amino acids. The CDR3 sequence is CASSYQPTNTGELFF.

This rearrangement joins TRBV24-1 to TRBJ2-3. CDR1 and CDR2 from the germline V gene are KGHDR and SFDVKD. The CDR3 sequence is 11 residues long. CDR3 region: CATSKLDTQYF.

J is TRBJ1-1 and V is TRBV3-1; TCRdb proposes TRBD1, but this gene call is untestable without DNA. The CDR3 is 13 residues long. The germline gives CDR1 LGHDT, CDR2 YNNKEL (reference sequence). This CDR3 reads CASSHVWGTEAFF.

The rearrangement joins TRBV10-3 to TRBJ2-1; the TRBD2 assignment by TCRdb is unverifiable without DNA. Germline V gene lookup returns CDR1 ENHRY and CDR2 SYGVKD. CDR3 length equals 16 residues. Here the CDR3 reads CAISHQHTSGNSEQFF.

This sequence joins TRBV29-1 and TRBJ2-5; no DNA is available, so the TRBD2 call from TCRdb remains unchecked. This CDR3 region has 14 residues. In germline, CDR1 is SQVTM, CDR2 ANQGSEA. The CDR3 region is CSALPSGREETQYF.

The chain couples TRBV6-5 to TRBJ1-6; TCRdb reports TRBD1, a call that lacks DNA to check it against. The CDR3 length is 15 residues. Germline V lookup: CDR1 MNHEY, CDR2 SVGAGI. The CDR3 loop reads CASSAQGRSDSPLHF.

The genes are TRBV9 and TRBJ2-3; there is no DNA to check the TCRdb D call of TRBD1. Germline values: CDR1 SGDLS, CDR2 YYNGEE. The CDR3 runs 15 residues. CDR3 region: CASSPMAGDTDTQYF.

The chain combines TRBV12-3 or TRBV12-4 with TRBJ2-2. CDR3 size: 13 residues. The chain's CDR3 is CASSSDKTGELFF.

The rearrangement uses TRBV20-1 and TRBJ2-7; lacking DNA, the TRBD2 call made by TCRdb goes unchecked. Germline V gene lookup returns CDR1 DFQATT and CDR2 SNEGSKA (reference sequence). The CDR3 runs 13 residues. CDR3 region: CSARGLADYEQYF.

The V and J genes are TRBV28 and TRBJ2-7; TCRdb names TRBD1, which stays unverified in the absence of DNA. The germline CDR1 and CDR2 sequences are MDHEN and SYDVKM. CDR3 length equals 15 residues. The CDR3 protein is CASSFGQKIPYEQYF. The whole variable domain, remainder taken from reference TRBV28 and TRBJ2-7, is DVKVTQSSRYLVKRTGEKVFLECVQDMDHENMFWYRQDPGLGLRLIYFSYDVKMKEKGDIPEGYSVSREKKERFSLILESASTNQTSMYLCASSFGQKIPYEQYFGPGTRLTVT.

The V gene is TRBV6-2 or TRBV6-3, the J gene TRBJ2-3; TCRdb picks TRBD1, but there is no DNA to check that call. This CDR3 region has 13 residues. CDR1 and CDR2 from the germline V gene are MNHEY and SVGEGT. The CDR3 loop reads CASRQSGFDTQYF.

The chain is built from TRBV20-1 and TRBJ2-3; TCRdb returns TRBD2, unconfirmable since there is no DNA. Germline CDR1 DFQATT, CDR2 SNEGSKA (reference sequence). The CDR3 consists of 16 residues. CDR3 protein: CSATPSGTSSSDTQYF.

The chain is built from TRBV9 and TRBJ1-2. The CDR3 is 13 amino acids. Germline CDR1 reads SGDLS; CDR2 reads YYNGEE. CDR3 loop: CASSASGNYGYTF.

CDR3: CASSLSVERTEAFF. The J gene is TRBJ1-1, the V gene TRBV27. The CDR3 runs 14 residues. Germline loops: CDR1 MNHEY, CDR2 SMNVEV (reference sequence).

The V gene is TRBV5-1, the J gene TRBJ2-5; without DNA, the TCRdb call of TRBD1 cannot be checked. This CDR3 is built from 19 residues. The germline V gene encodes CDR1 SGHRS and CDR2 YFSETQ. This CDR3 is CASSRAGGTGGNGAETQYF. Full variable domain (rest looked up from reference TRBV5-1 and TRBJ2-5): KAGVTQTPRYLIKTRGQQVTLSCSPISGHRSVSWYQQTPGQGLQFLFEYFSETQRNKGNFPGRFSGRQFSNSRSEMNVSTLELGDSALYLCASSRAGGTGGNGAETQYFGPGTRLLVL.

The genes are TRBV5-1 and TRBJ2-7. The CDR3 sequence is 13 residues long. CDR1 and CDR2 from the germline V gene are SGHRS and YFSETQ. The chain's CDR3 is CASTWDASYEQYF.

CDR3: CASSTPTQGRGEKLFF. The chain has TRBV7-9 and TRBJ1-4. This CDR3 is built from 16 residues. CDR1 is SEHNR, CDR2 FQNEAQ, per germline (reference sequence). Using reference TRBV7-9 and TRBJ1-4 for the parts outside the CDR3, the full variable domain is DTGVSQNPRHKITKRGQNVTFRCDPISEHNRLYWYRQTLGQGPEFLTYFQNEAQLEKSRLLSDRFSAERPKGSFSTLEIQRTEQGDSAMYLCASSTPTQGRGEKLFFGSGTQLSVL.

This rearrangement joins TRBV4-2 to TRBJ1-1; TCRdb's assignment of TRBD1 cannot be checked, as there is no DNA. The CDR3 covers 19 residues. Germline V lookup: CDR1 LGHNA, CDR2 YNFKEQ. CDR3 region: CASSQPTTGTGGANTEAFF.

CDR3 region: CASSPDLFTEAFF. V gene TRBV5-1 combines with J gene TRBJ1-1. Germline assignment: CDR1 SGHRS and CDR2 YFSETQ. The CDR3 runs 13 residues.

This chain connects TRBV5-1 to TRBJ2-2. The CDR3 runs to 15 residues. Germline-derived CDR1 and CDR2 are SGHRS and YFSETQ. This CDR3 reads CASSFSTQNTGELFF.